Listed here is a single T cell receptor beta chain. The CDR3 runs to 12 residues. Between the trimmed V and J ends, which lost 2 bases and 0 bases, there was a span of 3 bases. Germline V gene data show CDR1 as SGHRS and CDR2 as YFSETQ. The repertoire was sequenced with immunoSEQ multiplex PCR; TCRdb's copy has only in-frame clones and lacks some. This table has hundreds of thousands of clones, about 86% appearing once. This entry is derived from a study of blood T cell repertoires in COVID-19. Overall study: Acute-phase and convalescent COVID-19 samples originated in the United States, Italy and Spain.

Cohort allocation depended upon clinical history that participants reported. V is TRBV5-1 and J is TRBJ2-7, with D unclear. The sequence came from a man aged 25-40 years with acute COVID-19. Specimen: PBMCs or T cells enriched from blood (not recorded which). CDR3 bases: TGCGCCAGCAGCTTTCACTCCTACGAGCAGTACGTC. Translated: CASSFHSYEQYV.